A selection of T cell receptor beta chains follows, all from one sample in a study of CD8 T cells in Susac syndrome. From the immunoSEQ multiplex PCR reads, TCRdb called clonotypes with MiXCR, one entry per CDR3 protein. Among 180,000 or so distinct CDR3 sequences, 90% to 96% were seen once, and the ten largest hold 0.093%. The sequenced material came from CD4+ T cells from PBMCs. Receptor source: a human donor with multiple sclerosis. Each CDR3 is given with its conserved first and last residue. D genes are given only for firm matches.

>TRBV18|TRBJ1-1|NA
TGTGCCAGCTCACCCCCCGGCTGGAGGATTAACACTGAAGCTTTCTTT
CASSPPGWRINTEAFF
>TRBV3-1|TRBJ2-2|TRBD1
TGTGCCAGCAGCCACGCGACAGGGGCGAGCACCGGGGAGCTGTTTTTT
CASSHATGASTGELFF
>TRBV28|TRBJ1-2|NA
TGTGCCAGCAGTCCCCCGGTTACTAACTATGGCTACACCTTC
CASSPPVTNYGYTF
>TRBV9|TRBJ2-5|NA
TGTGCCAGCAGCGTAGACTCTCAAGAGACCCAGTACTTC
CASSVDSQETQYF
>TRBV25-1|TRBJ2-3|NA
TGTGCCAGCAGTGAATGGGGGGCCAGGTCAGATACGCAGTATTTT
CASSEWGARSDTQYF
>TRBV5-1|TRBJ1-6|TRBD1
TGCGCCAGCAGCAACCGGGACAGGGAATCACCCCTCCACTTT
CASSNRDRESPLHF
>TRBV6-5|TRBJ2-2|NA
TGTGCCAGCAGTTACTCTAGTCCTCCCGGGGAGCTGTTTTTT
CASSYSSPPGELFF
>TRBV7-9|TRBJ2-1|TRBD1
TGTGCCAGCAGCTCCAGAAGTAGACAGGGGAGCTTGTCCTACAATGAGCAGTTCTTC
CASSSRSRQGSLSYNEQFF
>TRBV2|TRBJ2-6|TRBD2
TGTGCCAGACGGGGGGGCTCTGGGGCCAACGTCCTGACTTTC
CARRGGSGANVLTF
>TRBV9|TRBJ2-1|NA
TGTGCCAGCAGTTACCAGGGAACCTCCTACAATGAGCAGTTCTTC
CASSYQGTSYNEQFF
>TRBV29-1|TRBJ2-7|NA
TGCAGCGCCATGGACTCCGGGAGCTACGAGCAGTACTTC
CSAMDSGSYEQYF
>TRBV4-1|TRBJ2-1|TRBD2
TGCGCCAGCAGCCCCAGACTAGCGGGGACCTACAATGAGCAGTTCTTC
CASSPRLAGTYNEQFF
>TRBV5-1|TRBJ1-2|NA
TGCGCCAGCAGCTTAAACGGGCAACCCAGCTATGGCTACACCTTC
CASSLNGQPSYGYTF